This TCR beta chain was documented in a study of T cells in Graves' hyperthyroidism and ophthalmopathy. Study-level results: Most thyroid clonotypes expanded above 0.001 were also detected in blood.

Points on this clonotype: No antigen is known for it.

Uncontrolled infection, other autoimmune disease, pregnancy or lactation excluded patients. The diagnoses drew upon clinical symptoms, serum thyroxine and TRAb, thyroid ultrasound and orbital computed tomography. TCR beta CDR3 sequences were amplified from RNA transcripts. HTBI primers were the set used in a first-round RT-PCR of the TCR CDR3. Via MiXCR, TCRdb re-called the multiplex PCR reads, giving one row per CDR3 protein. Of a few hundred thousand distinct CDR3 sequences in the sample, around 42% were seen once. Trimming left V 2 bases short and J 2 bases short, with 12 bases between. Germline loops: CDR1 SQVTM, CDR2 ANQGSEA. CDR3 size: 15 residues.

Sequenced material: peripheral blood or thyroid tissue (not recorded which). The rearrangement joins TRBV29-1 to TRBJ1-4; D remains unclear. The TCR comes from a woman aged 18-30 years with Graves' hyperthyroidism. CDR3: CSVERFPNTNEKLFF. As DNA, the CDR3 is TGCAGCGTTGAAAGGTTCCCGAACACTAATGAAAAACTGTTTTTT.